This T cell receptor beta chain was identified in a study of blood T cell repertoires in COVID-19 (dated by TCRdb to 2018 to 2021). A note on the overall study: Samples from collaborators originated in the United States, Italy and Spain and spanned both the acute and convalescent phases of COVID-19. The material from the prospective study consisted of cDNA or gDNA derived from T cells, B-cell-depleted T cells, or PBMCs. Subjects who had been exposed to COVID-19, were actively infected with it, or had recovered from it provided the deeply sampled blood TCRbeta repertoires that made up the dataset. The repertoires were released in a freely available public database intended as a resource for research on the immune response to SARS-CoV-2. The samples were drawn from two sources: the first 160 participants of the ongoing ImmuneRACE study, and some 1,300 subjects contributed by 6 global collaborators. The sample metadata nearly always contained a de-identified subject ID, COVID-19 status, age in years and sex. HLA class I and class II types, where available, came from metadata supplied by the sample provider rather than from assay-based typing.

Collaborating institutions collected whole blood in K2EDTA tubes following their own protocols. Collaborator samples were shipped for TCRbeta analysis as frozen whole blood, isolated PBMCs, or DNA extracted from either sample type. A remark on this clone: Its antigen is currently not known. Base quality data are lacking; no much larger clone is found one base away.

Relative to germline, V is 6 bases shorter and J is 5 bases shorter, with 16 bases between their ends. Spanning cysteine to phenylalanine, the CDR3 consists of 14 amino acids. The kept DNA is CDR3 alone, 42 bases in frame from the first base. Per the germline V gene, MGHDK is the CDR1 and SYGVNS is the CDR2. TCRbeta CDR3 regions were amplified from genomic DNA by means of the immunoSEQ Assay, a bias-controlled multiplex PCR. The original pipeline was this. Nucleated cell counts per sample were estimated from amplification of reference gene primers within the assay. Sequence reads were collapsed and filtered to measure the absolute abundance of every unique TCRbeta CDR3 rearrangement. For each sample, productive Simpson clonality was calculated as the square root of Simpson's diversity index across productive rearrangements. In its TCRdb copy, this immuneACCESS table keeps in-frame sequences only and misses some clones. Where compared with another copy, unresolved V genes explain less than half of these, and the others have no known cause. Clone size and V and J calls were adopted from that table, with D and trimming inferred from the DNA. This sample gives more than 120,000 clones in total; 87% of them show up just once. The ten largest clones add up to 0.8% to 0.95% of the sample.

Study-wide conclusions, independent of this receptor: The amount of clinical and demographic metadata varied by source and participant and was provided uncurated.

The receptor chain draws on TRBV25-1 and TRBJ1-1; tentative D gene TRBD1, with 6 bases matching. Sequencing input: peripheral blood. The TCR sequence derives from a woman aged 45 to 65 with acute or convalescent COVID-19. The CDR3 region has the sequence CASRDPRGGTEAFF. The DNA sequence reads TGTGCCAGCAGGGATCCCAGGGGAGGGACTGAAGCTTTCTTT. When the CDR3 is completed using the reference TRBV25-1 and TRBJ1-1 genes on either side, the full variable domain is EADIYQTPRYLVIGTGKKITLECSQTMGHDKMYWYQQDPGMELHLIHYSYGVNSTEKGDLSSESTVSRIRTEHFPLTLESARPSHTSQYLCASRDPRGGTEAFFGQGTRLTVV.